This T cell receptor beta chain was recorded in a study of OX40 agonist ivuxolimab in advanced cancers. The CDR3 runs 14 residues. Trimming took 4 bases from V and 2 from J; bases not matched to a gene: 2. The germline V gene has CDR1 SGDLS and CDR2 YYNGEE. This clone was seen just once. Produced via immunoSEQ multiplex PCR; TCRdb's table is partial and in-frame only. The table shows about 58,000 clones, with approximately 78% occurring only once. The clonotype was recovered from an adult with an advanced solid tumor such as melanoma, head and neck, liver or kidney cancer. The chain employs TRBV9 and TRBJ2-7; 11 bases match TRBD1. The sample was CD4+ or CD8+ T cells sorted from blood, taken in a trial of the OX40 agonist ivuxolimab. CDR3 sequence: CASSRTGGAYEQYF. DNA for the CDR3: TGTGCCAGCAGCCGGACAGGGGGCGCCTACGAGCAGTACTTC.